What follows is one T cell receptor (beta chain) and its context. The antigen is undetermined. This CDR3 comprises 13 residues. With V trimmed by 0 bases and J by 8 bases, 3 bases remained unmatched. Germline V gene sequence: CDR1 LGHNA, CDR2 YSLEER. The record originates from a study of cytomegalovirus exposure and HLA in healthy donors. In the study overall: From donors who were HLA-typed, an early data release held 81 million or so unique TCRs. Ancestry clustering placed 70% to 90% of 350 to 500 genotyped donors in the Caucasian-associated cluster. Study results and limitations: Association of a missense DCLRE1C variant with TCR beta V- and J-gene trimming was reported in a later analysis.

60 Vbeta and 13 Jbeta primers were used in PCR. As handled by the study authors: Tens of millions of unique TCR beta chains, roughly 11 million of them shared, were counted by a later analysis. Generated by immunoSEQ multiplex PCR, the TCRdb table keeps only in-frame clones and is missing some. That table is the source of V, J and clone size, and D and trimming were worked out from the DNA. The data contain 60,000 to 70,000 clones, around 77% of them singletons. The chain recombines TRBV4-3 with TRBJ1-2, with TRBD1 identical over 7 bases. The sequenced sample was PBMCs. This TCR derives from a woman under 40 in good health and CMV-seronegative. This CDR3 reads CASSQENRGGYTF. CDR3 DNA sequence: TGCGCCAGCAGCCAAGAGAACAGGGGAGGCTACACCTTC.